This T cell receptor (beta chain) was sequenced during a study of T cells after yellow fever vaccination. As for the study in general: Researchers used SMART-Seq v4 Ultra Low Input to prepare fractions that had low cell numbers. General study results and limits: The secondary response was weaker, and its peak arrived faster, on day 5 versus 15. Once the booster was given, most primary-vaccination clones reappeared, at just over 95% for CD4 and around 90% for CD8.

A note on this clonotype: Its antigen is as yet unknown. A read error may produce the germline difference seen at one junction end.

The CDR3 is 14 amino acids. Germline V CDR1 and CDR2: SSHAT, FNYEAQ (reference sequence). TCRdb reanalysed the 5' RACE reads using MiXCR and keeps one entry per CDR3 protein. This sample yields more than 450,000 distinct CDR3 sequences, of which 21% are seen a single time; roughly a sixth belongs to the top ten. The starting material was PBMCs, obtained 21 days after the first yellow fever vaccination. The sequence came from a man aged 18 to 30 who received the YFV17D yellow fever vaccine. The chain is built from TRBV7-7 and TRBJ2-5, with a possible D match to TRBD1 (6 bases). The CDR3 is CASSSRQEQETQYF. CDR3 DNA sequence: TGTGCTAGCAGCTCCCGACAGGAACAAGAGACCCAGTACTTC.